This TCR beta chain comes out of a study of CD8 T cells in ankylosing spondylitis (dated by TCRdb to about 2017). For the study in its entirety: The study set out to find disease-linked TCR variants by profiling T cell receptor beta repertoires in ankylosing spondylitis patients and healthy donors. The whole study cohort included some 100 healthy donors and 25 ankylosing spondylitis patients. Samples of peripheral blood were taken, and for ankylosing spondylitis patients, synovial fluid was collected as well.

As to this clonotype: Its antigen is currently not known. No base quality values were provided; no much bigger clone lies one nucleotide off.

The instrument was an Illumina HiSeq 2500. Quantitative 5'-RACE with molecular barcodes was the method used to prepare the TCR beta libraries. As for the original processing: A new computational method, built on a probabilistic model of VDJ rearrangement, was used to identify disease-linked TCR variants. TCRdb reanalyzed the raw reads on its own, using fastp at Q25 for trimming and MiXCR for clone calling, and kept in-frame beta chains. Rows merge per CDR3 protein into single entries with the most common DNA and genes. TCRdb assigned the V and J calls; the authors' analysis was not used. A total of under 250,000 distinct CDR3 sequences appear in this sample, around 32% of them only once. 3.5% to 4.5% of the sample comes from the top ten. Paper-wide results and their limitations: In peripheral blood, the disease-linked clones were found at relatively low frequencies and had a CD8+ phenotype. The disease-linked clones were reported to be significantly enriched in matched synovial fluid samples from ankylosing spondylitis patients. Some of the motif variants had been reported before in the synovial fluid and blood of reactive arthritis patients, a finding that suggests common disease-initiation mechanisms. Blood from ankylosing spondylitis patients appeared to be characterized by a TCR beta motif made up of several highly homologous amino acid variants.

From a lookup of the germline V gene, CDR1 and CDR2 are MNHEY and SVGAGI. Including the terminal cysteine and phenylalanine, the CDR3 comprises 11 residues. Solely the CDR3 DNA is kept, with 33 bases framed from the first base. A distance of 3 bases separates the germline ends of V and J, which lose 2 bases and 5 bases respectively. The receptor's source is a male donor with ankylosing spondylitis or in good health (not recorded which). Recombination joined TRBV6-5 with TRBJ1-2; the D gene cannot be resolved reliably. The sample was blood, either unsorted or a sorted T cell fraction (not recorded which). The CDR3 region: CASSYGYGYTF. The sequence in DNA is TGTGCCAGCAGTTACGGGTATGGCTACACCTTC.